These 3 T cell receptor beta chains were sequenced from one sample in a study of tumor-infiltrating lymphocytes in primary liver carcinoma. A primer in the constant region served to generate TCR beta cDNA from approximately 460 ng of total RNA. Employing slightly modified ARM-PCR, three nested multiplex PCR rounds were run, and these gave rise to the TCR beta libraries. The two initial PCR rounds, roughly 11 cycles each, used TRBV1-TRBV30 forward and C-beta reverse primers. TCRdb recomputed calls from the multiplex PCR reads with MiXCR, one row per CDR3 protein. This sample carries more than 45,000 distinct CDR3 sequences, 70% to 75% of them seen once, and the ten largest clones take approximately 30%. DNA and RNA were both co-extracted from about 19-30 mg of bulk tissue that had not been sorted. Sequenced material: liver tumor tissue from sampling region 3. As to subset: tumor region T3, left-lateral pole. These receptors were collected from a man in his forties or fifties with primary liver carcinoma and hepatitis B virus infection.

This clonotype was seen many times. The chain is built from TRBV7-8 and TRBJ2-7, with a tentative D call TRBD1 (7 bases). V lost 4 bases and J lost 7, with 14 bases in between. The CDR3 consists of 13 residues. Germline loops: CDR1 SGHVS, CDR2 FQNEAQ. The CDR3 protein is CASSSHRGGEQYF. Written as DNA, the CDR3 is TGTGCCAGCAGCTCCCACAGGGGAGGAGAGCAGTACTTC.

This clonotype has at least ten counts. The chain carries TRBV28 and TRBJ2-7, with a tentative D call TRBD1 (6 bases). Germline loops: CDR1 MDHEN, CDR2 SYDVKM. The V and J ends lost 7 bases and 4 bases respectively, with 14 bases between them. The CDR3 consists of 13 residues. For the CDR3, the DNA is TGTGCCAGCAACGGGCAGGGGTCGTACGAGCAGTACTTC. It yields the protein CASNGQGSYEQYF. The variable domain in full, completed from reference TRBV28 and TRBJ2-7, reads DVKVTQSSRYLVKRTGEKVFLECVQDMDHENMFWYRQDPGLGLRLIYFSYDVKMKEKGDIPEGYSVSREKKERFSLILESASTNQTSMYLCASNGQGSYEQYFGPGTRLTVT.

This clonotype was counted a few times. No conserved phenylalanine or tryptophan is present at the end of the CDR3, so a read error is the likely explanation. No DNA is shown, since the ends of the CDR3 on it are uncertain; the CDR3 is the one TCRdb lists. This chain connects TRBV21-1 to TRBJ1-2; the table's D call TRBD1 went unverified against the DNA. TRBV21-1 is shown as a pseudogene. The CDR3 spans 19 amino acids, including both terminal residues. The CDR3 reads CASSIFRGTDVITCVGYTL.